This TCR beta chain is from a study of cytomegalovirus exposure and HLA in healthy donors. PCR used 60 Vbeta primers and 13 Jbeta primers. The table came from immunoSEQ multiplex PCR; TCRdb's copy has only in-frame clones and leaves some out. The repertoire holds approximately 170,000 clones, almost 75% seen once, with 2.5% to 4% in the top ten. J gave up 3 bases and V 5 bases, and 5 bases lay outside the gene matches. The CDR3 totals 17 residues. Looked up from germline, CDR1 is SGHVS and CDR2 is FQNEAQ. This rearrangement joins TRBV7-8 to TRBJ2-2, with TRBD2 matching 14 bases. Sequencing was performed on PBMCs. The clonotype comes from a woman aged 25 to 39 in good health and CMV-seropositive. CDR3 amino acids: CASSGGLAGVDTGELFF. CDR3 DNA sequence: TGTGCCAGCAGCGGGGGACTAGCGGGAGTTGACACCGGGGAGCTGTTTTTT. The entire variable domain, with the rest obtained from reference TRBV7-8 and TRBJ2-2, is as follows: GAGVSQSPRYKVAKRGQDVALRCDPISGHVSLFWYQQALGQGPEFLTYFQNEAQLDKSGLPSDRFFAERPEGSVSTLKIQRTQQEDSAVYLCASSGGLAGVDTGELFFGEGSRLTVL.